This T cell receptor beta chain is from a study of T cell responses to AZD1222 COVID-19 vaccine. Regarding the study as a whole: The span of vaccine-associated CD4 TCRs extended across spike, with dominance at 160-218 and 743-854. The donor cohort was predominantly white British with a female majority, and clonal diversity may have been underestimated.

With regard to this clone: Its antigen is as yet unknown.

Sequenced by immunoSEQ multiplex PCR; TCRdb stores in-frame clones only, minus some. The data hold 80,000 to 100,000 clones, with under 95% observed a single time. The sample in question was peripheral blood, obtained 28 days after the second AZD1222 dose. The clonotype comes from an adult who received the AZD1222 COVID-19 vaccine.

CDR3 sequence (DNA): TGTGCCAGCAGTTTATCCCCCCAAGGTCCGAACACCGGGGAGCTGTTTTTT. It is translated as CASSLSPQGPNTGELFF. The chain has TRBV27 and TRBJ2-2; D unclear. The V and J ends lost 0 bases and 0 bases respectively, with 11 bases between them. The CDR3 contains 17 residues. Germline assignment: CDR1 MNHEY and CDR2 SMNVEV (reference sequence).